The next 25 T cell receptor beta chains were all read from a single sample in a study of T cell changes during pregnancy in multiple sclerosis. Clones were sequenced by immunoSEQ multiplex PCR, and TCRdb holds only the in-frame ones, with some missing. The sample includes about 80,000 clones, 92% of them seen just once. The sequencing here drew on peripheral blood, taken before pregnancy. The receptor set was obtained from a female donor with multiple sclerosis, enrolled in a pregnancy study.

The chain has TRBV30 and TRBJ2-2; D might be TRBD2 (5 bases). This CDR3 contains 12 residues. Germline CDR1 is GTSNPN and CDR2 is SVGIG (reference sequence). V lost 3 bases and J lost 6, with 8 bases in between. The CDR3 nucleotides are TGTGCCTGGAGCGGGGAATCCGGGGAGCTGTTTTTT. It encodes CAWSGESGELFF. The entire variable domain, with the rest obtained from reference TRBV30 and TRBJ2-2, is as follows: SQTIHQWPATLVQPVGSPLSLECTVEGTSNPNLYWYRQAAGRGLQLLFYSVGIGQISSEVPQNLSASRPQDRQFILSSKKLLLSDSGFYLCAWSGESGELFFGEGSRLTVL.

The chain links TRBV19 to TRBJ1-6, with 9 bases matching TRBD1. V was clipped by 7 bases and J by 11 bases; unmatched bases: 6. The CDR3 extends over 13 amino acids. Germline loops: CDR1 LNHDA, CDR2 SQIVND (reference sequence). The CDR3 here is CASKGQGVTPLHF. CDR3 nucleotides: TGTGCCAGTAAGGGACAGGGTGTGACACCCCTCCACTTT.

The CDR3 here is CASSLIDLRGNEQYF. The CDR3 region has the DNA TGTGCCAGCAGCTTGATAGACCTTAGAGGTAACGAGCAGTACTTC. This sequence joins TRBV5-6 and TRBJ2-7; D ambiguous. CDR1 SGHDT and CDR2 YYEEEE come from the germline V gene. Trimming took off 1 base at V and 5 bases at J, with 16 bases between the two ends. This CDR3 is built from 15 residues.

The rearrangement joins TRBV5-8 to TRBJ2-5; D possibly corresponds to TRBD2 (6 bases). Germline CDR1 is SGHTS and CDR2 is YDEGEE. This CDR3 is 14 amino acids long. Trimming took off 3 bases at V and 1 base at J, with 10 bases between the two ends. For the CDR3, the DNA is TGTGCCAGCAGCTCGCGGGACCCCCAAGAGACCCAGTACTTC. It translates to CASSSRDPQETQYF.

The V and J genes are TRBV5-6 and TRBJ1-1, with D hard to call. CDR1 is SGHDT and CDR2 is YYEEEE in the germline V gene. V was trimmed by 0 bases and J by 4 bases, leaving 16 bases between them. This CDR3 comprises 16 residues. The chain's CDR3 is CASSLGRDPRGTEAFF. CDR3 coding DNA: TGTGCCAGCAGCTTGGGCCGGGATCCGCGGGGCACTGAAGCTTTCTTT.

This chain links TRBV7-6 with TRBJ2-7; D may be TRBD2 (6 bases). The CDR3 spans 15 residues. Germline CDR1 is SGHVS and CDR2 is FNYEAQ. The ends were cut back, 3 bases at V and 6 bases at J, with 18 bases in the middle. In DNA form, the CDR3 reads TGTGCCAGCAGCTTGGTTCTAGCGTCCAAGGTCGAGCAGTACTTC. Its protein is CASSLVLASKVEQYF.

This CDR3 is CAIKSATRQYF. The CDR3 DNA reads as TGTGCCATTAAAAGCGCCACTAGGCAGTATTTT. The rearrangement uses TRBV2 and TRBJ2-3; a possible D gene is TRBD2 (5 bases). Trimming left V 10 bases short and J 11 bases short, with 16 bases between. Germline CDR1 and CDR2: SNHLY and FYNNEI. The CDR3 extends over 11 amino acids.

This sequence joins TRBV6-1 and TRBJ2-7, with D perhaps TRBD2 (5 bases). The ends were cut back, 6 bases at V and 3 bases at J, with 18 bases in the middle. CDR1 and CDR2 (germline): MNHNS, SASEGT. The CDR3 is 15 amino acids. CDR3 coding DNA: TGTGCCAGCAGAGGAACGGGAACCACTAACTACGAGCAGTACTTC. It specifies CASRGTGTTNYEQYF.

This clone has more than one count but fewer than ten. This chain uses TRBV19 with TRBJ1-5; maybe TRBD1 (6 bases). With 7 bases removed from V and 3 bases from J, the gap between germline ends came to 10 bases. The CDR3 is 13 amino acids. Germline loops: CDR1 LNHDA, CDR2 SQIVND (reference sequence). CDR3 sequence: CASTGQINQPQHF. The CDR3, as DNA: TGTGCCAGTACTGGACAGATCAATCAGCCCCAGCATTTT.

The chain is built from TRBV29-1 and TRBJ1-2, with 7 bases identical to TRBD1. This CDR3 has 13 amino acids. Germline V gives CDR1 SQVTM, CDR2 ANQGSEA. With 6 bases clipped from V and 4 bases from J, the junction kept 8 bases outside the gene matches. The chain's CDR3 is CSVDRDLSYGYTF. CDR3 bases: TGCAGCGTCGACAGGGATCTATCCTATGGCTACACCTTC.

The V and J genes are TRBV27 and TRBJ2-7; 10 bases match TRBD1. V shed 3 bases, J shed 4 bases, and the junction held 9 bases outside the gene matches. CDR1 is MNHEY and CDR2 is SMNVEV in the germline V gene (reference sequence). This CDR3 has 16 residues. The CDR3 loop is CASSFLDRGRGYEQYF. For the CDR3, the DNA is TGTGCCAGCAGTTTCCTTGACAGGGGGCGCGGTTACGAGCAGTACTTC.

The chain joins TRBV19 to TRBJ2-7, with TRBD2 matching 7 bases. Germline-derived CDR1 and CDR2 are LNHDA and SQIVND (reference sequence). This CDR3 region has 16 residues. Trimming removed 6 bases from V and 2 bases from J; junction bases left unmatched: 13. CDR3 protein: CASSPVRSGAPYEQYF. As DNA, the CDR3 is TGTGCCAGTAGCCCGGTTCGGAGCGGGGCCCCCTACGAGCAGTACTTC.

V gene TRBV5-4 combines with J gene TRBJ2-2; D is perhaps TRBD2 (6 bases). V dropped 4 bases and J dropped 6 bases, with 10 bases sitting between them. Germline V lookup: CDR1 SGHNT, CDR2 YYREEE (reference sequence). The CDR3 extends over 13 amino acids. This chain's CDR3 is CASSPGLAGELFF. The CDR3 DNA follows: TGTGCCAGCAGCCCGGGACTGGCCGGGGAGCTGTTTTTT.

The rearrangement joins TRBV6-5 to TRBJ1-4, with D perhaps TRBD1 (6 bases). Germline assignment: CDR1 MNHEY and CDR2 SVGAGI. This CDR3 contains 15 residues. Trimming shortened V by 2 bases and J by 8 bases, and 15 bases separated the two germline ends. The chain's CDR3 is CASSYGVGAREKLFF. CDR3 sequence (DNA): TGTGCCAGCAGTTACGGGGTGGGGGCACGGGAAAAACTGTTTTTT.

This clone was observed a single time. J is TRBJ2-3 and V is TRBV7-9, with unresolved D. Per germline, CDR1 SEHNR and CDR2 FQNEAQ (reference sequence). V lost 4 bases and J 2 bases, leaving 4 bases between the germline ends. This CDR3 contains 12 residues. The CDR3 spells CASSSNTDTQYF. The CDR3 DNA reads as TGTGCCAGCAGCTCAAACACAGATACGCAGTATTTT.

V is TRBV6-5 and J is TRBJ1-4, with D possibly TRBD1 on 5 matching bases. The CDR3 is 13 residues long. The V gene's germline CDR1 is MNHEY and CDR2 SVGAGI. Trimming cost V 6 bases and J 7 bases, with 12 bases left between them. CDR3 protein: CASRSRVGEKLFF. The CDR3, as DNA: TGTGCCAGCAGGTCCAGGGTCGGTGAAAAACTGTTTTTT.

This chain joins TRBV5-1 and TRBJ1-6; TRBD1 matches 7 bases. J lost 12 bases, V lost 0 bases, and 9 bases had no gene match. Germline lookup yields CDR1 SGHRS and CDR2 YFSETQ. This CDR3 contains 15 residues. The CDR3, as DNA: TGCGCCAGCAGCTTGGACAGGGGATTAGGTGGACCCCTCCACTTT. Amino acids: CASSLDRGLGGPLHF.

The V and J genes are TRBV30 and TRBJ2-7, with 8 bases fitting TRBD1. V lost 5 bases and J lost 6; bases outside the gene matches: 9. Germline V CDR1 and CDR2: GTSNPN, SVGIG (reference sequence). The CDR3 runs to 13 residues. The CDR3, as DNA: TGTGCCTGGCTACAGGGACAGGCTGGCGAGCAGTACTTC. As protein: CAWLQGQAGEQYF.

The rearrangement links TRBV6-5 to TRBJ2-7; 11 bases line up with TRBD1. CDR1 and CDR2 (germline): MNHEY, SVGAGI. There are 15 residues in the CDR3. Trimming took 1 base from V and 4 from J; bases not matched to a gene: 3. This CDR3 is CASSYFRDRGYEQYF. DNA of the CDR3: TGTGCCAGCAGTTACTTCCGGGACAGGGGGTACGAGCAGTACTTC.

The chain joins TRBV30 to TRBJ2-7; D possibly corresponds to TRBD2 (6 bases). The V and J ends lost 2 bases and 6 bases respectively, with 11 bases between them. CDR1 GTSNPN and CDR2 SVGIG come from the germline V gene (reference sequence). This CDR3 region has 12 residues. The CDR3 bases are TGTGCCTGGAGTCTGTGGAGGGCCGAGCAGTACTTC. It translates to CAWSLWRAEQYF. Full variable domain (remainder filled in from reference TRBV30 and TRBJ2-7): SQTIHQWPATLVQPVGSPLSLECTVEGTSNPNLYWYRQAAGRGLQLLFYSVGIGQISSEVPQNLSASRPQDRQFILSSKKLLLSDSGFYLCAWSLWRAEQYFGPGTRLTVT.

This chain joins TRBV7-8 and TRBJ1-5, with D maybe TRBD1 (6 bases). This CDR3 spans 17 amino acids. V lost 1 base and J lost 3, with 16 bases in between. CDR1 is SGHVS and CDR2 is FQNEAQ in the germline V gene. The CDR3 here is CASSLVGPGQLNQPQHF. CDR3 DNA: TGTGCCAGCAGCTTAGTGGGACCCGGACAGCTCAATCAGCCCCAGCATTTT.

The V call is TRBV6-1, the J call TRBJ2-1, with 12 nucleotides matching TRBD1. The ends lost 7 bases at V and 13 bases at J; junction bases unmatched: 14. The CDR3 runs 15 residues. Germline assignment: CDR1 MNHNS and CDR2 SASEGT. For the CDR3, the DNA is TGTGCCAGCACCGCATCGGGACAGGGGGCTGTTCATCAGTTCTTC. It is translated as CASTASGQGAVHQFF.

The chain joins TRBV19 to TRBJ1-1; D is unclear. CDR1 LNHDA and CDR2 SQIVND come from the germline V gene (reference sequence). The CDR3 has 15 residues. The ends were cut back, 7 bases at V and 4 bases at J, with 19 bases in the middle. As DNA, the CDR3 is TGTGCCAGTACCCAAACCCGTTGGGCTGGCACTGAAGCTTTCTTT. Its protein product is CASTQTRWAGTEAFF. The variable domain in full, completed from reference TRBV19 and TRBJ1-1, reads DGGITQSPKYLFRKEGQNVTLSCEQNLNHDAMYWYRQDPGQGLRLIYYSQIVNDFQKGDIAEGYSVSREKKESFPLTVTSAQKNPTAFYLCASTQTRWAGTEAFFGQGTRLTVV.

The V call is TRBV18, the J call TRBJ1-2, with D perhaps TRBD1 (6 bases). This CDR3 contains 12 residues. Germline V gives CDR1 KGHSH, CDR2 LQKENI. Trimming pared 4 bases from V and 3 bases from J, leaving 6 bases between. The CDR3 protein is CASSRTDYGYTF. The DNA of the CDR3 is TGTGCCAGCTCACGGACAGACTATGGCTACACCTTC.

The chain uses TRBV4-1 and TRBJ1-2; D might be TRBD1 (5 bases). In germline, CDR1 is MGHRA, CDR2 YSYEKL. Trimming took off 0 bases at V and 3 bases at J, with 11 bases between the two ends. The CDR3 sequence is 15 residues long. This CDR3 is CASSQEAGTHYGYTF. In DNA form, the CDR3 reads TGCGCCAGCAGCCAAGAGGCCGGGACTCACTATGGCTACACCTTC.